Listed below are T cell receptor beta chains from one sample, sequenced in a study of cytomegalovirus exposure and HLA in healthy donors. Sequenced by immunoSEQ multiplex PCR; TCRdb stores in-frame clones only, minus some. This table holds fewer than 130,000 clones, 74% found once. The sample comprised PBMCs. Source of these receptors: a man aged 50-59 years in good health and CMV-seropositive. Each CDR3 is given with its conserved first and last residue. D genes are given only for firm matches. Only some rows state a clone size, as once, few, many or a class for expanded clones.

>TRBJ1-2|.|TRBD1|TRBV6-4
TGTGCCAGCAGTGACTGGGGGACAGGGGGCAGGACTGGCTACACCTTC
CASSDWGTGGRTGYTF
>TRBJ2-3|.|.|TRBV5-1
TGCGCCAGCAGCTCAACAGGTAGCACAGATACGCAGTATTTT
CASSSTGSTDTQYF
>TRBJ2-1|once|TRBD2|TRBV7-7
TGTGCCAGCAGCCCGGGGGGGTACAATGAGCAGTTCTTC
CASSPGGYNEQFF
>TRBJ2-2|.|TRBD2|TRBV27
TGTGCCAGCACCTCTGTCGCCGGGGGGGCCGCGAACACCGGGGAGCTGTTTTTT
CASTSVAGGAANTGELFF
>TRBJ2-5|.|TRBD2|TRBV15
TGTGCCACCAGCAGAGAAGGAGGAGGACTAGCCGGAGAGACCCAGTACTTC
CATSREGGGLAGETQYF
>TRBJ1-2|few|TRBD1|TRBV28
TGTGCCAGCCTTGATAGACCGGGACAGACGAAATCTTCTAACTATGGCTACACCTTC
CASLDRPGQTKSSNYGYTF
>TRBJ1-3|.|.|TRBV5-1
TGCGCCAGCAGCTTGGGAGACACGAGCTCTGGAAACACCATATATTTT
CASSLGDTSSGNTIYF
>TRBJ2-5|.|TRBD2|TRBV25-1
TGTGCCAGCAGTGGAGGACTAGGGGAGACCCAGTACTTC
CASSGGLGETQYF
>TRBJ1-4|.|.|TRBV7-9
TGTGCCAGCAGCTCCCGCCAGCAGGGTTGGAGTGAAAAACTGTTTTTT
CASSSRQQGWSEKLFF
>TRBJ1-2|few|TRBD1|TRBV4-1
TGCGCCAGCAGCCAAGATACCCCGGACAGGGTCTATGGCTACACCTTC
CASSQDTPDRVYGYTF
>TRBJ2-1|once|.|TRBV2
TGTGCCAGCCACTATTACAATGAGCAGTTCTTC
CASHYYNEQFF
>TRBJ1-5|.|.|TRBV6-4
TGTGCCAGCAGTGACTCCGGCAGCCGGGTCTTCAATCAGCCCCAGCATTTT
CASSDSGSRVFNQPQHF
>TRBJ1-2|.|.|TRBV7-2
TGTGCCAGCAGCTCTAGGGGGAGCTATGGCTACACCTTC
CASSSRGSYGYTF
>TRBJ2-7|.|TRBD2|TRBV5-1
TGCGCCAGCAGTGGGGGGACTAGCGAATACGAGCAGTACTTC
CASSGGTSEYEQYF
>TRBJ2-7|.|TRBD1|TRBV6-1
TGTGCCAACAGTGATCCGGGACAGAGCTCCTACGAGCAGTACTTC
CANSDPGQSSYEQYF
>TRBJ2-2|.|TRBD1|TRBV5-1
TGCGCCAGCAGCCCTCCGGGACAGGGAAACACCGGGGAGCTGTTTTTT
CASSPPGQGNTGELFF
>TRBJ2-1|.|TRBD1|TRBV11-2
TGTGCCAGCAGCTTAGAGGTACAGGGGGCCGGGGATGAGCAGTTCTTC
CASSLEVQGAGDEQFF
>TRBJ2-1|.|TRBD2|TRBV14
TGTGCCAGCAGCCTTGCGGGAGGGCCCTACAATGAGCAGTTCTTC
CASSLAGGPYNEQFF
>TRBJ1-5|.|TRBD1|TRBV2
TGTGCCAGCGCGGGACAGAGCAATCAGCCCCAGCATTTT
CASAGQSNQPQHF
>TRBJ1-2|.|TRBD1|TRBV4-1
TGCGCCAGCAGCCAACAAAAGGGGAGGACAGGGGCGGAGGATGGCTACACCTTC
CASSQQKGRTGAEDGYTF
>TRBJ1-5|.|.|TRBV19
TGTGCCAGTGGGCAGGGGTCCCTCATTCGTCAGCCCCAGCATTTT
CASGQGSLIRQPQHF
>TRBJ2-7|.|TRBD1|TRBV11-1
TGTGCCAGCAGCCCCGGGACAGGTAGCCTGGAGCAGTACTTC
CASSPGTGSLEQYF
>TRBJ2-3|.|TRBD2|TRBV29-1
TGCAGCGTCGCAACTAGCGCTAGCACAGATACGCAGTATTTT
CSVATSASTDTQYF
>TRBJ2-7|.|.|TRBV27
TGTGCCAGCAGTTTATCGTCTTTCTACGAGCAGTACTTC
CASSLSSFYEQYF
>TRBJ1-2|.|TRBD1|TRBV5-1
TGCGCCAGCAGATTACAGGGGGCGTTAAACTATGGCTACACCTTC
CASRLQGALNYGYTF
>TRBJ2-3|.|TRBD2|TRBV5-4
TGTGCCAGCAGCGGGCTAGCGGATAGCACAGATACGCAGTATTTT
CASSGLADSTDTQYF
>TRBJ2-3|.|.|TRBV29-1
TGCAGCGTTGACAGGGACACAGATACGCAGTATTTT
CSVDRDTDTQYF
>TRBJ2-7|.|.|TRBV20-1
TGCAGAGAGGATCCCTACGAGCAGTACTTC
CREDPYEQYF
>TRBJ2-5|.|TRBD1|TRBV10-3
TGTGCCATCAGTGAGACAGGGGGCTTTAGGGAGACCCAGTACTTC
CAISETGGFRETQYF
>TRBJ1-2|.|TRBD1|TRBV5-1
TGCGCCAGCAGCACCGGGACAGACTATGGCTACACCTTC
CASSTGTDYGYTF
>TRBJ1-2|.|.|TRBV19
TGTGCCAGTAGTATAGCAGGGGCGGACTATGGCTACACCTTC
CASSIAGADYGYTF
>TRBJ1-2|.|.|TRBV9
TGTGCCAGCAGCGTCGACCAGGGAAACTATGGCTACACCTTC
CASSVDQGNYGYTF
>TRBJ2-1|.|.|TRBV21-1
TGTGCCAGCAGCATACTAGTGACTAGCGGGGCTTCAAATGAGCAGTTCTTC
CASSILVTSGASNEQFF
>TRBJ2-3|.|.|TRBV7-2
TGTGCCAGCAGACGAGACTACGGGACAGATACGCAGTATTTT
CASRRDYGTDTQYF
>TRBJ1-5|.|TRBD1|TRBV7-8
TGTGCCAGCAGTTCAACAGGGGTGGATCAGCCCCAGCATTTT
CASSSTGVDQPQHF
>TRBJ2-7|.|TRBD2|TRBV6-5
TGTGCCAGCAGTTACGCCGCGACTAGCTCGTCGACCGAGCAGTACTTC
CASSYAATSSSTEQYF
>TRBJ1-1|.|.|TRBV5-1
TGCGCCAGCAGCTTGGCCGGCGGGGCAGTGAACACTGAAGCTTTCTTT
CASSLAGGAVNTEAFF
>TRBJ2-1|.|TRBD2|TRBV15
TGTGCCACCAAGCGGGGCGGATACAATGAGCAGTTCTTC
CATKRGGYNEQFF
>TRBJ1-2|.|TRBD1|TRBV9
TGTGCCAGCAGCCCCCGACAGGGGTCGTTGTGGGATGGCTACACCTTC
CASSPRQGSLWDGYTF
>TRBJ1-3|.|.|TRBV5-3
TGTGCCAGAAGCTTGGCGGGGGACACCATATATTTT
CARSLAGDTIYF
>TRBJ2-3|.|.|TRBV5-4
TGTGCCAGCAGCCAGGACACTAGCACAGATACGCAGTATTTT
CASSQDTSTDTQYF
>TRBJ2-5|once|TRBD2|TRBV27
TGTGCCAGCAGTTCAGGGACTAGCGGGAGAGAGACCCAGTACTTC
CASSSGTSGRETQYF
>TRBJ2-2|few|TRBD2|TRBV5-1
TGCGCCAGCAGCTTGACTAGCGGGGGGGCCTGGAACACCGGGGAGCTGTTTTTT
CASSLTSGGAWNTGELFF